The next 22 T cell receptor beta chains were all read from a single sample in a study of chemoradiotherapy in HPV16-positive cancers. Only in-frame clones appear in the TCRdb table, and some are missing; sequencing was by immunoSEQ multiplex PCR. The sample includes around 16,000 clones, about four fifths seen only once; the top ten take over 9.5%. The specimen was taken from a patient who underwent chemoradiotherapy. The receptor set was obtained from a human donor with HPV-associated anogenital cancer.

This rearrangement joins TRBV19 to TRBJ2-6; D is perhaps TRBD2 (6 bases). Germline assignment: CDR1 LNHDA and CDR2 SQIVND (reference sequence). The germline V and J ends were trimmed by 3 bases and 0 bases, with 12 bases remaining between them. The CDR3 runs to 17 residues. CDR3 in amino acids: CASSMGGFSSGANVLTF. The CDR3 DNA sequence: TGTGCCAGTAGTATGGGGGGTTTTTCCTCTGGGGCCAACGTCCTGACTTTC.

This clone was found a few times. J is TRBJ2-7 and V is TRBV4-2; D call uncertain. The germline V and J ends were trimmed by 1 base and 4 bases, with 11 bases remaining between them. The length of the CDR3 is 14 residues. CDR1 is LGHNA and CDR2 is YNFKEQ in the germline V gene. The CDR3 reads CASSQAHVSYEQYF. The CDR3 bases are TGTGCCAGCAGCCAAGCTCACGTTTCATACGAGCAGTACTTC.

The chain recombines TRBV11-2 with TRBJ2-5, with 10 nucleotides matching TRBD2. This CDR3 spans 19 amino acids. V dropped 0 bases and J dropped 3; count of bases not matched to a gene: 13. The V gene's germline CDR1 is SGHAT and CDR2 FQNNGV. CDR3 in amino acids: CASSLDMRSGGADEETQYF. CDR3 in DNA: TGTGCCAGCAGCTTAGATATGCGGAGCGGGGGGGCAGATGAAGAGACCCAGTACTTC.

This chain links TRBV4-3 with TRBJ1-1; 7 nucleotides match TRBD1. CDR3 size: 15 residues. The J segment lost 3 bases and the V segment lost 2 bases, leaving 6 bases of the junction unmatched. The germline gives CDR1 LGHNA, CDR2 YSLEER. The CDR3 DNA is TGCGCCAGCAGCCAAACCGGGACAGAGTACACTGAAGCTTTCTTT. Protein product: CASSQTGTEYTEAFF.

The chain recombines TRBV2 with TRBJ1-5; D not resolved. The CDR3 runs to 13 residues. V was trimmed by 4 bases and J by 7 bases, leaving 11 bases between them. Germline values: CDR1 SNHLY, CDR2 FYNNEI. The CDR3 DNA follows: TGTGCCAGCAGTGCGGGAATGGAACAGCCCCAGCATTTT. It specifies CASSAGMEQPQHF.

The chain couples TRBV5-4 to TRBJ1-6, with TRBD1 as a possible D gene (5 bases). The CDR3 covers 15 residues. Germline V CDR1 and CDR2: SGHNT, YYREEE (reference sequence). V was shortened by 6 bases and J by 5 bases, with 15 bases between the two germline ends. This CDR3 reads CASKGPGQNNSPLHF. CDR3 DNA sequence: TGTGCCAGCAAAGGGCCCGGACAAAATAATTCACCCCTCCACTTT.

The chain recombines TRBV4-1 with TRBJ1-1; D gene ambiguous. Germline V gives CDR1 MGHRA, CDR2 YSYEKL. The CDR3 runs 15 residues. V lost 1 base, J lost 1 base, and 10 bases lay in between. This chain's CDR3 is CASSQGRLANTEAFF. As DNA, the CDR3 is TGCGCCAGCAGCCAAGGTCGGCTCGCGAACACTGAAGCTTTCTTT.

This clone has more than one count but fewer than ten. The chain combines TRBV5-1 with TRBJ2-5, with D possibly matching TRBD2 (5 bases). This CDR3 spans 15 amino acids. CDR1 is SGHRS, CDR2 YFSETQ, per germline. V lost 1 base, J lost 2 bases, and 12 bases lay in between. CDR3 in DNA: TGCGCCAGCAGCTTGACCAGCGGTTTACAAGAGACCCAGTACTTC. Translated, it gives CASSLTSGLQETQYF.

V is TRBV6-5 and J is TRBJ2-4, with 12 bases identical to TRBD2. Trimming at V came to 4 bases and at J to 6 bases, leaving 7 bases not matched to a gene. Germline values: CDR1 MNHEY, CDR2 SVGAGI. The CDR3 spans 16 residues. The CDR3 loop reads CASSSSGGAGINIQYF. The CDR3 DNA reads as TGTGCCAGCAGTTCTAGCGGGGGGGCGGGGATAAACATTCAGTACTTC.

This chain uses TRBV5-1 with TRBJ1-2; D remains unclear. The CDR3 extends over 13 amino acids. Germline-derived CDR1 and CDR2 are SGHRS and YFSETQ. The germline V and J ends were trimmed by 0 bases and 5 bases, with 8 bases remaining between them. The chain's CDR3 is CASSLAGSYGYTF. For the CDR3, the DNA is TGCGCCAGCAGCTTGGCCGGTAGTTATGGCTACACCTTC.

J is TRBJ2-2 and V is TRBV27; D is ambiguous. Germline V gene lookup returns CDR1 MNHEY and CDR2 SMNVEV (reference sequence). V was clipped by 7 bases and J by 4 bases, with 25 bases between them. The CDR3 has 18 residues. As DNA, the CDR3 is TGTGCCAGCAATTCCTTTCCCCTGCCCCAGGCAACCACCGGGGAGCTGTTTTTT. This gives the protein CASNSFPLPQATTGELFF.

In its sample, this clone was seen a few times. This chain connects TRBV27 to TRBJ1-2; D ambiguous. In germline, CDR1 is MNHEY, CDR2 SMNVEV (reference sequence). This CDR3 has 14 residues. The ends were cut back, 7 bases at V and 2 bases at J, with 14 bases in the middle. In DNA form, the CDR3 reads TGTGCCAGCATCTTAGGGTCAGTAAACTATGGCTACACCTTC. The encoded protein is CASILGSVNYGYTF.

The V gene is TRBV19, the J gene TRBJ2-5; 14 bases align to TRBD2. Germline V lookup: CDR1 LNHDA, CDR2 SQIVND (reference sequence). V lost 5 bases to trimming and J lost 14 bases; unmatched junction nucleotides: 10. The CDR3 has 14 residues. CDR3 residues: CASSFGLAGGALYF. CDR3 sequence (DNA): TGTGCCAGTAGTTTCGGACTAGCGGGGGGTGCCCTATACTTC. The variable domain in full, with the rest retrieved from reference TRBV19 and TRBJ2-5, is DGGITQSPKYLFRKEGQNVTLSCEQNLNHDAMYWYRQDPGQGLRLIYYSQIVNDFQKGDIAEGYSVSREKKESFPLTVTSAQKNPTAFYLCASSFGLAGGALYFGPGTRLLVL.

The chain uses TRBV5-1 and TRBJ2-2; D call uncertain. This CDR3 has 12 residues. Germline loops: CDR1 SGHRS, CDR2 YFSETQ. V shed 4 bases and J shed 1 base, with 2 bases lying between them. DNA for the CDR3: TGCGCCAGCAGCGAGAACACCGGGGAGCTGTTTTTT. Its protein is CASSENTGELFF.

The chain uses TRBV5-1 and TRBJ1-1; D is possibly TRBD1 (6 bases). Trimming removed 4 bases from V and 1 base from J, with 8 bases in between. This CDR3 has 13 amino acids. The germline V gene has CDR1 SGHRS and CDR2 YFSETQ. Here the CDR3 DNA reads TGCGCCAGCAGCCCAGGGGAGAACACTGAAGCTTTCTTT. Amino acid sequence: CASSPGENTEAFF. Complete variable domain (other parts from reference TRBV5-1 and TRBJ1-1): KAGVTQTPRYLIKTRGQQVTLSCSPISGHRSVSWYQQTPGQGLQFLFEYFSETQRNKGNFPGRFSGRQFSNSRSEMNVSTLELGDSALYLCASSPGENTEAFFGQGTRLTVV.

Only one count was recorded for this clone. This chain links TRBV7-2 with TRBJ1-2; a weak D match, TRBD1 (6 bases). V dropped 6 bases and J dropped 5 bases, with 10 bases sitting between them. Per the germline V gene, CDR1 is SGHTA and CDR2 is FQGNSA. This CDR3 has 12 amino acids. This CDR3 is CASSTQGYGYTF. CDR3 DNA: TGTGCCAGCAGTACACAGGGATATGGCTACACCTTC.

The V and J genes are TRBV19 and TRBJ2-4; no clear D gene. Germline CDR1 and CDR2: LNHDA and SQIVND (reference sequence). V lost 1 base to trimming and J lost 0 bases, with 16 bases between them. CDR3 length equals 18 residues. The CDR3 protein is CASSIGDEARLAKNIQYF. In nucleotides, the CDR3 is TGTGCCAGTAGTATAGGTGATGAGGCGCGACTAGCCAAAAACATTCAGTACTTC.

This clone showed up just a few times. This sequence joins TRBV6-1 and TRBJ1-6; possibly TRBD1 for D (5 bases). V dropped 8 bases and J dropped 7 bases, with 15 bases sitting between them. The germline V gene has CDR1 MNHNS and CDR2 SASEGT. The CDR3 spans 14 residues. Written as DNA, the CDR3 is TGTGCCAGCGGGGGACGGACTTTCAATTCACCCCTCCACTTT. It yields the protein CASGGRTFNSPLHF.

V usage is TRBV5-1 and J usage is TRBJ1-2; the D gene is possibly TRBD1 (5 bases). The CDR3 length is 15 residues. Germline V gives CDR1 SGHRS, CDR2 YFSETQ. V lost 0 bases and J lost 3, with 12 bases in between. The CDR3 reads CASSLESGTHYGYTF. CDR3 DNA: TGCGCCAGCAGCTTGGAGTCAGGGACCCACTATGGCTACACCTTC.

Written as DNA, the CDR3 is TGTGCCAGCAGTACCGCGACAGTCTCCTACAATGAGCAGTTCTTC. Translation gives CASSTATVSYNEQFF. This sequence joins TRBV28 and TRBJ2-1, with D possibly matching TRBD1 (5 bases). V was trimmed by 5 bases and J by 0 bases, leaving 11 bases between them. The CDR3 contains 15 residues. In germline, CDR1 is MDHEN, CDR2 SYDVKM.

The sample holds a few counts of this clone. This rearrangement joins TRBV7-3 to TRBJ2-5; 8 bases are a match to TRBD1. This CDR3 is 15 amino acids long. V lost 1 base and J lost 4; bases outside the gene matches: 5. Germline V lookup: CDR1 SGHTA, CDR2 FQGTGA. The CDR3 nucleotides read TGTGCCAGCAGCTTAAACCCAGGGGGCGGAGAGACCCAGTACTTC. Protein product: CASSLNPGGGETQYF.

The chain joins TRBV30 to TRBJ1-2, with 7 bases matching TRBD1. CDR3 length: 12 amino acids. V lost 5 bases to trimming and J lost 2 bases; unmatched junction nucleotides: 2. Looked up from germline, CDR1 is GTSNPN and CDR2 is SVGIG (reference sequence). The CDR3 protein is CAWQGGNYGYTF. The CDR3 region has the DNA TGTGCCTGGCAGGGGGGAAACTATGGCTACACCTTC.